This TCR beta chain was recorded in a study of blood T cell repertoires in COVID-19. Study-wide context: Sources were T cells, B-cell-depleted T cells, or PBMCs; the material itself was cDNA or gDNA.

Here immunoSEQ multiplex PCR was the method, and the copy in TCRdb shows in-frame clones only, minus some. The sample contains 200,000 to 250,000 clones, around 82% of which appear only once. CDR3 length equals 15 residues. The V gene's germline CDR1 is SGHTA and CDR2 FQGTGA. Germline trimming cut 5 bases from V and 1 base from J; bases unmatched to any gene: 4. V and J are TRBV7-3 and TRBJ1-5; 8 bases align to TRBD1. Source material: peripheral blood. The sequence came from an elderly woman with acute or convalescent COVID-19. CDR3 region: CASSPGQGSNQPQHF. Here the CDR3 DNA reads TGTGCCAGCAGCCCCGGACAGGGAAGCAATCAGCCCCAGCATTTT.